These T cell receptor beta chains were read from a single sample in a study of blood T cell repertoires in COVID-19. Clones were sequenced by immunoSEQ multiplex PCR, and TCRdb holds only the in-frame ones, with some missing. The sample shows 150,000 to 200,000 clones, under 90% of them seen only once. Sequenced material: peripheral blood. All receptors come from a woman older than 75 with acute or convalescent COVID-19. Both conserved end residues are part of each CDR3. The order of the fields is J gene, D gene, clone size, V gene, CDR3 protein, CDR3 DNA. A D gene is named only where the DNA matches it firmly. The listing skips clone size in some rows; elsewhere it reads once, few, many or a size class.

J gene: TRBJ2-4
D gene: .
clone size: .
V gene: TRBV28
CDR3 protein: CASTVRSLAKNIQYF
CDR3 DNA: TGTGCCAGCACTGTGCGGAGCCTAGCCAAAAACATTCAGTACTTC

J gene: TRBJ2-1
D gene: TRBD2
clone size: .
V gene: TRBV18
CDR3 protein: CASSPIAGGRNEQFF
CDR3 DNA: TGTGCCAGCTCACCTATAGCGGGAGGGCGGAATGAGCAGTTCTTC

J gene: TRBJ2-6
D gene: .
clone size: .
V gene: TRBV15
CDR3 protein: CATSPPRGGAGANVLTF
CDR3 DNA: TGTGCCACCAGCCCCCCAAGGGGGGGCGCTGGGGCCAACGTCCTGACTTTC

J gene: TRBJ2-1
D gene: TRBD2
clone size: .
V gene: TRBV9
CDR3 protein: CASSVLELAVTYNEQFF
CDR3 DNA: TGTGCCAGCAGCGTCTTAGAACTAGCGGTCACCTACAATGAGCAGTTCTTC

J gene: TRBJ2-3
D gene: TRBD2
clone size: .
V gene: TRBV4-1
CDR3 protein: CASSQRLASTDTQYF
CDR3 DNA: TGCGCCAGCAGCCAAAGACTAGCGAGCACAGATACGCAGTATTTT

J gene: TRBJ1-3
D gene: TRBD1
clone size: .
V gene: TRBV18
CDR3 protein: CASSPGQDANTIYF
CDR3 DNA: TGTGCCAGCTCGCCGGGACAGGACGCAAACACCATATATTTT

J gene: TRBJ2-1
D gene: .
clone size: .
V gene: TRBV29-1
CDR3 protein: CSVGRYNEQFF
CDR3 DNA: TGCAGCGTTGGCAGGTACAATGAGCAGTTCTTC

J gene: TRBJ2-7
D gene: TRBD2
clone size: .
V gene: TRBV5-4
CDR3 protein: CASSFDLAGAYEQYF
CDR3 DNA: TGTGCCAGCAGCTTTGATCTAGCGGGGGCCTACGAGCAGTACTTC

J gene: TRBJ2-7
D gene: TRBD1
clone size: .
V gene: TRBV6-5
CDR3 protein: CASSYGFRDREYEQYF
CDR3 DNA: TGTGCCAGCAGTTACGGTTTCCGGGACAGGGAGTACGAGCAGTACTTC

J gene: TRBJ2-7
D gene: TRBD2
clone size: .
V gene: TRBV19
CDR3 protein: CASSQTSAYEQYF
CDR3 DNA: TGTGCCAGTAGCCAGACTAGCGCCTACGAGCAGTACTTC

J gene: TRBJ1-1
D gene: .
clone size: .
V gene: TRBV3-1/TRBV3-2
CDR3 protein: CASSQVAAVEAFF
CDR3 DNA: TGTGCCAGCAGCCAAGTGGCGGCGGTTGAAGCTTTCTTT

J gene: TRBJ2-7
D gene: .
clone size: .
V gene: TRBV5-1
CDR3 protein: CASRTAQGDEQYF
CDR3 DNA: TGCGCCAGCAGGACGGCACAGGGCGACGAGCAGTACTTC

J gene: TRBJ2-7
D gene: .
clone size: .
V gene: TRBV25-1
CDR3 protein: CASSEFGYRVLDYEQYF
CDR3 DNA: TGTGCCAGCAGTGAATTTGGTTACAGGGTTCTAGACTACGAGCAGTACTTC

J gene: TRBJ1-2
D gene: .
clone size: .
V gene: TRBV16
CDR3 protein: CASSQWVGQDSF
CDR3 DNA: TGTGCCAGCAGCCAATGGGTGGGACAAGACTCCTTC

J gene: TRBJ2-3
D gene: TRBD2
clone size: .
V gene: TRBV19
CDR3 protein: CASSAGEVADTQYF
CDR3 DNA: TGTGCCAGTAGTGCGGGAGAGGTTGCAGATACGCAGTATTTT

J gene: TRBJ1-4
D gene: .
clone size: .
V gene: TRBV9
CDR3 protein: CASSVGGWGEKLFF
CDR3 DNA: TGTGCCAGCAGCGTAGGAGGGTGGGGTGAAAAACTGTTTTTT

J gene: TRBJ1-4
D gene: .
clone size: .
V gene: TRBV7-2
CDR3 protein: CASTAGGGYNEKLFF
CDR3 DNA: TGTGCCAGCACCGCAGGCGGGGGATACAATGAAAAACTGTTTTTT

J gene: TRBJ2-7
D gene: TRBD2
clone size: .
V gene: TRBV11-2
CDR3 protein: CASSLNAGGPYEQYF
CDR3 DNA: TGTGCCAGCAGCTTGAATGCGGGAGGGCCCTACGAGCAGTACTTC

J gene: TRBJ2-5
D gene: TRBD2
clone size: few
V gene: TRBV28
CDR3 protein: CASRLAGSGQETQYF
CDR3 DNA: TGTGCCAGCAGACTAGCGGGCTCCGGGCAAGAGACCCAGTACTTC

J gene: TRBJ1-3
D gene: TRBD1
clone size: .
V gene: TRBV7-2
CDR3 protein: CASSEGQTGNTIYF
CDR3 DNA: TGTGCCAGCAGCGAGGGACAGACTGGAAACACCATATATTTT

J gene: TRBJ1-1
D gene: .
clone size: once
V gene: TRBV6-5
CDR3 protein: CASIGVNTEAFF
CDR3 DNA: TGTGCCAGCATTGGAGTGAACACTGAAGCTTTCTTT

J gene: TRBJ1-3
D gene: .
clone size: .
V gene: TRBV28
CDR3 protein: CASSSGGADTGNTIYF
CDR3 DNA: TGTGCCAGCAGTTCCGGGGGGGCGGATACTGGAAACACCATATATTTT

J gene: TRBJ1-2
D gene: .
clone size: .
V gene: TRBV15
CDR3 protein: CATSRDLTGSYGYTF
CDR3 DNA: TGTGCCACCAGCAGAGATCTCACAGGTTCCTATGGCTACACCTTC

J gene: TRBJ1-5
D gene: .
clone size: .
V gene: TRBV6-5
CDR3 protein: CASRRTYNQPQHF
CDR3 DNA: TGTGCCAGCAGACGGACATACAATCAGCCCCAGCATTTT